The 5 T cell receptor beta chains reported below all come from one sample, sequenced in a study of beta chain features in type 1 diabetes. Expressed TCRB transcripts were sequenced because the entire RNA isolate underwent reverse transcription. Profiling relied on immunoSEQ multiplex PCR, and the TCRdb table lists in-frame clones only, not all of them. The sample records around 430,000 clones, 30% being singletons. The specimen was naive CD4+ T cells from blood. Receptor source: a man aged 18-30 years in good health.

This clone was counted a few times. CDR3 residues: CSVGEVRGYTF. CDR3 nucleotides: TGCAGCGTGGGGGAGGTCAGGGGCTACACCTTC. J is TRBJ1-2 and V is TRBV29-1; weak D call: TRBD1 (5 bases). This CDR3 has 11 amino acids. V was pared by 6 bases and J by 8 bases, with 13 bases between. Germline V CDR1 and CDR2: SQVTM, ANQGSEA.

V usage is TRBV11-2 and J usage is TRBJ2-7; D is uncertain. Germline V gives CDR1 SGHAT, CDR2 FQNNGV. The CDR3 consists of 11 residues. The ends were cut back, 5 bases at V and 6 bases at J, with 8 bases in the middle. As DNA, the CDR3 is TGTGCCAGCAGCGCCGCTACCGAGCAGTACTTC. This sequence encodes CASSAATEQYF. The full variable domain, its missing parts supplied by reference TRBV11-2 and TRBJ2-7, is EAGVAQSPRYKIIEKRQSVAFWCNPISGHATLYWYQQILGQGPKLLIQFQNNGVVDDSQLPKDRFSAERLKGVDSTLKIQPAKLEDSAVYLCASSAATEQYFGPGTRLTVT.

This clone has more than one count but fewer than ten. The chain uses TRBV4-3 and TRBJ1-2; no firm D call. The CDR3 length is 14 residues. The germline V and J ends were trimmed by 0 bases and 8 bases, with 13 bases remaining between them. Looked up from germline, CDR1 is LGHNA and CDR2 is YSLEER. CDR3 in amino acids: CASSQERGGLGYTF. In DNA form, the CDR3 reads TGCGCCAGCAGCCAAGAACGGGGAGGGCTGGGCTACACCTTC.

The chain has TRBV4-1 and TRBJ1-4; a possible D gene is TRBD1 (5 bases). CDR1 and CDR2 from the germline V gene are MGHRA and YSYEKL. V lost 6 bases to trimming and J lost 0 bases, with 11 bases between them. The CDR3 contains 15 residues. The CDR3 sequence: CASSVQGTTNEKLFF. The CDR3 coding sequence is TGCGCCAGCAGTGTTCAGGGTACAACTAATGAAAAACTGTTTTTT.

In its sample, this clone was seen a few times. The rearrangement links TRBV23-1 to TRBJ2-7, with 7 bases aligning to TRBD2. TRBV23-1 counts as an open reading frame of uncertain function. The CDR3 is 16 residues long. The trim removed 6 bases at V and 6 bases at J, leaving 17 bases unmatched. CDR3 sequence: CASSPPSSGALREQYF. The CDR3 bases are TGCGCCAGCAGCCCACCCTCTAGCGGAGCTTTGCGCGAGCAGTACTTC.